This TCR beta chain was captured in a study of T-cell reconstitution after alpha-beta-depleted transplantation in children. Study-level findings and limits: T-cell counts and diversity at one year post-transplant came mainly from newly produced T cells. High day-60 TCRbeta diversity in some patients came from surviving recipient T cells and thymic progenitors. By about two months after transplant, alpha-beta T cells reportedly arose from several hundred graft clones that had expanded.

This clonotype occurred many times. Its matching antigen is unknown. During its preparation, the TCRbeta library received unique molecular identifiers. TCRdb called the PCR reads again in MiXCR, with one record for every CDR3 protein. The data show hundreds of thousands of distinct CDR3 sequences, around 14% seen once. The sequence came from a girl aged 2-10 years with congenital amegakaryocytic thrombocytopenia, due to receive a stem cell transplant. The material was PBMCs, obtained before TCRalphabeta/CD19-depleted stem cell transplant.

CDR3 region: CASSSRLGRAPTDTQYF. The CDR3 coding sequence is TGTGCCAGCAGCTCGCGCCTCGGGAGGGCCCCCACAGATACGCAGTATTTT. The chain carries TRBV7-6 and TRBJ2-3; 8 bases line up with TRBD2. The CDR3 consists of 17 residues. Germline loops: CDR1 SGHVS, CDR2 FNYEAQ. The J segment lost 2 bases and the V segment lost 4 bases, leaving 11 bases of the junction unmatched.